This TCR beta chain came from a study of CD8 T cells in ankylosing spondylitis. Study outcomes and limitations: What seemed typical of ankylosing spondylitis blood was a TCR beta motif built from about 8 highly homologous variants.

As to this clonotype: Its antigen is undetermined.

TCRdb redid the calling of the 5' RACE reads with MiXCR, one entry per CDR3 protein. The table shows roughly 150,000 distinct CDR3 sequences, with 9.5% to 10% occurring only once. This CDR3 is 15 amino acids long. Germline trimming cut 2 bases from V and 2 bases from J; bases unmatched to any gene: 4. Germline CDR1 and CDR2: SGHTA and FQGNSA. The genes are TRBV7-2 and TRBJ2-7, with 9 bases that match TRBD2. Sequenced input: blood, either unsorted or a sorted T cell fraction (not recorded which). The source is a female donor with ankylosing spondylitis or in good health (not recorded which). CDR3 residues: CASSLISGSPYEQYF. In DNA form, the CDR3 reads TGTGCCAGCAGCTTAATTAGCGGGAGCCCCTACGAGCAGTACTTC. Full variable domain (remainder filled in from reference TRBV7-2 and TRBJ2-7): GAGVSQSPSNKVTEKGKDVELRCDPISGHTALYWYRQSLGQGLEFLIYFQGNSAPDKSGLPSDRFSAERTGGSVSTLTIQRTQQEDSAVYLCASSLISGSPYEQYFGPGTRLTVT.